This T cell receptor (beta chain) is drawn from a study of beta chain features in type 1 diabetes. General study results and limits: In every one of the four CD4+ subsets, TCRB CDR3s were moderately but significantly shorter in Type 1 diabetes patients. Among patients, naive, central memory and Treg TCRB repertoires appeared more similar than among healthy donors.

This clone was observed a handful of times. Its antigen is unknown. Of the isolated RNA, all was reverse transcribed, and so the sequenced material was expressed TCRB transcripts. The method was immunoSEQ multiplex PCR; TCRdb's version includes in-frame clones alone and lacks a portion of them. Seen here are nearly 700,000 clones, roughly 13% observed once, and the top ten hold 0.022%. Per donor, one heparinised blood draw averaged approximately 120 mL. Sequenced input: naive CD4+ T cells from blood. The receptor was derived from a man between 18 and 35 years old with type 1 diabetes.

The CDR3 sequence is CASSLGDPGANVLTF. The DNA for the CDR3 is TGCGCCAGCAGCTTGGGGGACCCTGGGGCCAACGTCCTGACTTTC. The V gene is TRBV5-1, the J gene TRBJ2-6; either TRBD1 or TRBD2 may supply D (5 bases each). This CDR3 has 15 residues. V was clipped by 0 bases and J by 2 bases, with 6 bases between them. Germline V CDR1 and CDR2: SGHRS, YFSETQ.